Sequencing of this T cell receptor beta chain was carried out in a study of CD4 T cells in relation to SARS-CoV-2 and coronaviruses. Trimming took 4 bases from V and 5 from J, leaving 14 bases between them. Per germline, CDR1 SQVTM and CDR2 ANQGSEA. This CDR3 has 13 residues. In the case of this clone: No antigen is known for it.

For about nine days, 10^5 sorted CD4+ cells grew with T cell-depleted PBMCs and CEF. Assay used: immunoSEQ multiplex PCR; TCRdb lists only in-frame clones, some missing. The sample carries 30,000 to 40,000 clones, more than 60% recorded once. The origin of this receptor is an adult with COVID-19. The gene calls are TRBV29-1 and TRBJ2-5; D possibly uses TRBD1 or TRBD2 (5 bases each). Sequenced sample: memory CD4+ T cells from PBMCs, cultured in vitro. The DNA for the CDR3 is TGCAGCGTTGGCCGGGACCTAAGGGAGACCCAGTACTTC. Amino acid sequence: CSVGRDLRETQYF.